Listed below are T cell receptor beta chains from one sample, sequenced in a study of T cell changes during pregnancy in multiple sclerosis. Some clones are missing from TCRdb's copy, which holds only in-frame ones; the method was immunoSEQ multiplex PCR. The sample has some 100,000 clones, approximately 90% seen once. The input for sequencing was peripheral blood, taken in the second trimester of pregnancy. The origin of the receptors is a female donor with multiple sclerosis, enrolled in a pregnancy study. CDR3s include the opening cysteine and the closing phenylalanine or tryptophan. Each record gives: clone size, J gene, V gene, D gene, CDR3 protein, CDR3 DNA. A D gene is named only where the DNA matches it firmly. Rows give clone size only sometimes, using once, few, many, or a class for an expanded clone.

size: NA
J: TRBJ2-1
V: TRBV19
D: TRBD2
CDR3: CASSFGLAGARNEQFF
DNA: TGTGCCAGTAGTTTCGGACTAGCGGGAGCGCGGAATGAGCAGTTCTTC

size: NA
J: TRBJ2-7
V: TRBV4-2
D: NA
CDR3: CASSQDYYEQYF
DNA: TGTGCCAGCAGCCAAGACTATTACGAGCAGTACTTC

size: NA
J: TRBJ2-3
V: TRBV11-1
D: NA
CDR3: CASSLSAVITDTQYF
DNA: TGTGCCAGCAGTTTAAGTGCGGTGATCACAGATACGCAGTATTTT

size: NA
J: TRBJ2-3
V: TRBV9
D: TRBD2
CDR3: CASSVRLAGVNTQYF
DNA: TGTGCCAGCAGCGTACGGTTAGCGGGAGTCAATACGCAGTATTTT

size: NA
J: TRBJ2-7
V: TRBV19
D: NA
CDR3: CASSMGLSYEQYF
DNA: TGTGCCAGTAGTATGGGACTCTCCTACGAGCAGTACTTC

size: NA
J: TRBJ2-7
V: TRBV28
D: TRBD2
CDR3: CASSFFGGRTHYEQYF
DNA: TGTGCCAGCAGTTTTTTTGGCGGGAGAACCCACTACGAGCAGTACTTC

size: NA
J: TRBJ2-1
V: TRBV4-2
D: NA
CDR3: CASSQDQISYNEQFF
DNA: TGTGCCAGCAGCCAAGATCAGATTTCCTACAATGAGCAGTTCTTC

size: NA
J: TRBJ2-1
V: TRBV28
D: TRBD1
CDR3: CAIRDRVESYNEQFF
DNA: TGTGCCATCCGGGACAGGGTAGAATCCTACAATGAGCAGTTCTTC

size: few
J: TRBJ1-2
V: TRBV27
D: TRBD1
CDR3: CASSPIDRGSTNYGYTF
DNA: TGTGCCAGCAGTCCTATAGACAGGGGAAGTACCAACTATGGCTACACCTTC

size: NA
J: TRBJ2-5
V: TRBV5-6
D: NA
CDR3: CASSLYTGSGETQYF
DNA: TGTGCCAGCAGCTTGTACACAGGGTCGGGGGAGACCCAGTACTTC

size: few
J: TRBJ1-1
V: TRBV5-4
D: NA
CDR3: CASSLAGVRTEAFF
DNA: TGTGCCAGCAGCTTGGCCGGGGTAAGGACTGAAGCTTTCTTT

size: NA
J: TRBJ2-7
V: TRBV27
D: TRBD2
CDR3: CASRTSGGFSYEQYF
DNA: TGTGCCAGCAGGACTAGCGGGGGTTTCTCCTACGAGCAGTACTTC

size: NA
J: TRBJ1-2
V: TRBV10-3
D: NA
CDR3: CAISRDSTNYGYTF
DNA: TGTGCCATCAGCCGGGACTCTACTAACTATGGCTACACCTTC

size: NA
J: TRBJ2-7
V: TRBV6-5
D: TRBD1
CDR3: CASSNGGQGAGEQYF
DNA: TGTGCCAGCAGTAACGGGGGACAGGGGGCAGGTGAGCAGTACTTC

size: NA
J: TRBJ1-1
V: TRBV28
D: NA
CDR3: CASSLYRRNTEAFF
DNA: TGTGCCAGCAGTTTATACCGGAGGAACACTGAAGCTTTCTTT

size: NA
J: TRBJ2-5
V: TRBV6-1
D: TRBD1
CDR3: CASSLGTGETQYF
DNA: TGTGCCAGCAGTCTAGGGACAGGGGAGACCCAGTACTTC

size: NA
J: TRBJ2-1
V: TRBV28
D: TRBD2
CDR3: CASSPTGTRYNEQFF
DNA: TGTGCCAGCAGTCCCACCGGGACTAGATACAATGAGCAGTTCTTC

size: NA
J: TRBJ2-3
V: TRBV2
D: TRBD2
CDR3: CASSSRTSYSTDTQYF
DNA: TGTGCCAGCAGCTCTAGGACTAGTTACAGCACAGATACGCAGTATTTT

size: NA
J: TRBJ1-5
V: TRBV19
D: NA
CDR3: CASSIISDQPQHF
DNA: TGTGCCAGTAGTATCATCTCAGATCAGCCCCAGCATTTT

size: NA
J: TRBJ1-1
V: TRBV6-1
D: NA
CDR3: CASSAPKSTEAFF
DNA: TGTGCCAGCAGCGCCCCCAAGAGCACTGAAGCTTTCTTT

size: once
J: TRBJ2-1
V: TRBV6-5
D: TRBD2
CDR3: CASSYPGGGANEQFF
DNA: TGTGCCAGCAGTTACCCCGGCGGGGGGGCCAATGAGCAGTTCTTC

size: NA
J: TRBJ2-7
V: TRBV18
D: NA
CDR3: CASPEGGPHEQYF
DNA: TGTGCCAGCCCGGAGGGGGGGCCCCACGAGCAGTACTTC

size: NA
J: TRBJ1-2
V: TRBV25-1
D: NA
CDR3: CASSDSRSLWGYTF
DNA: TGTGCCAGCAGTGACAGCAGGTCCCTCTGGGGCTACACCTTC